The 23 T cell receptor beta chains in this list originate from one sample, sequenced in a study of blood T cell repertoires in COVID-19. TCRdb's copy holds only in-frame clones and misses some; the assay was immunoSEQ multiplex PCR. The sample lists 100,000 to 130,000 clones, around 86% seen once, with approximately 4% in the top ten. Sequenced input: peripheral blood. All receptors come from a woman in her seventies with acute or convalescent COVID-19.

This clone was detected only once. The rearrangement links TRBV4-1 to TRBJ1-3; D is ambiguous. CDR1 and CDR2 from the germline V gene are MGHRA and YSYEKL. V was clipped by 4 bases and J by 2 bases, with 12 bases between them. The CDR3 totals 15 residues. The CDR3 DNA sequence: TGCGCCAGCAGCCGAGGTTCTTTCGCTGGAAACACCATATATTTT. It is translated as CASSRGSFAGNTIYF.

DNA for the CDR3: TGTGCCAGCAGTAGGTCAGGGCAGGTTCAAGAGACCCAGTACTTC. This gives the protein CASSRSGQVQETQYF. The rearrangement joins TRBV6-5 to TRBJ2-5; tentative D call: TRBD1 (5 bases). Per the germline V gene, CDR1 is MNHEY and CDR2 is SVGAGI. The CDR3 is made up of 15 amino acids. With 5 bases removed from V and 2 bases from J, the gap between germline ends came to 15 bases.

This chain joins TRBV5-4 and TRBJ2-1, with 11 bases matching TRBD2. After removal of 7 bases from V and 4 bases from J, the junction contained 4 bases not matched to a gene. The germline V gene has CDR1 SGHNT and CDR2 YYREEE (reference sequence). The CDR3 length is 14 residues. As DNA, the CDR3 is TGTGCCAGCCGCCCTAGCGGGAGGTACAATGAGCAGTTCTTC. As protein: CASRPSGRYNEQFF.

CDR3: CAWSVGLVKNIQYF. The CDR3 DNA follows: TGTGCCTGGAGTGTGGGGCTAGTCAAAAACATTCAGTACTTC. V usage is TRBV30 and J usage is TRBJ2-4; weak D call: TRBD1 (5 bases). This CDR3 has 14 residues. Germline CDR1 reads GTSNPN; CDR2 reads SVGIG (reference sequence). Trimming removed 0 bases at V and 3 bases at J, with 9 bases between.

In this sample, this clone turned up a few times. The chain recombines TRBV9 with TRBJ1-1, with unresolved D. CDR1 is SGDLS, CDR2 YYNGEE, per germline. With 0 bases removed from V and 5 bases from J, the gap between germline ends came to 11 bases. The CDR3 covers 14 residues. CDR3 sequence: CASSVGGSRTEAFF. In DNA form, the CDR3 reads TGTGCCAGCAGCGTAGGTGGTTCGAGAACTGAAGCTTTCTTT.

The chain uses TRBV6-5 and TRBJ2-7; D is unclear. CDR3 size: 12 residues. The V and J ends lost 7 bases and 5 bases respectively, with 12 bases between them. Germline V gene sequence: CDR1 MNHEY, CDR2 SVGAGI. CDR3 coding DNA: TGTGCCAGCAAATCACATTCCCACGAGCAGTACTTC. It yields the protein CASKSHSHEQYF.

The chain combines TRBV19 with TRBJ1-5; D may be TRBD1 (6 bases). V lost 5 bases and J lost 3, with 14 bases in between. Germline loops: CDR1 LNHDA, CDR2 SQIVND (reference sequence). The CDR3 totals 15 residues. The CDR3 region is CASSRRTGFNQPQHF. The CDR3 DNA is TGTGCCAGTAGTCGACGCACAGGGTTCAATCAGCCCCAGCATTTT.

This chain's CDR3 is CAISLFRQGAWTVLAGGSYEQYF. The CDR3 DNA is TGTGCCATCAGTCTTTTCCGACAGGGGGCATGGACCGTGCTAGCGGGAGGCTCCTACGAGCAGTACTTC. This rearrangement joins TRBV10-3 to TRBJ2-7; a weak D match, TRBD2 (11 bases). Germline CDR1 reads ENHRY; CDR2 reads SYGVKD. The length of the CDR3 is 23 residues. Trimming left V 5 bases short and J 0 bases short, with 38 bases between.

This sequence joins TRBV7-8 and TRBJ2-4, with 8 bases fitting TRBD2. CDR3 length: 16 residues. Germline V CDR1 and CDR2: SGHVS, FQNEAQ. V lost 2 bases, J lost 3 bases, and 6 bases stayed unmatched. The CDR3 here is CASSLKSGGHKNIQYF. As DNA, the CDR3 is TGTGCCAGCAGCTTAAAAAGCGGGGGACACAAAAACATTCAGTACTTC.

This clone appeared a few times. The junction does not match germline at one end; this may be a read error. The chain employs TRBV6-5 and TRBJ2-1; D may be TRBD2 (5 bases). The CDR3 is 10 residues long. Germline CDR1 reads MNHEY; CDR2 reads SVGAGI. The CDR3 DNA follows: TGTGCCAGCAGGACTGGAGGTGGGGTCTTC. Protein: CASRTGGGVF.

The rearrangement links TRBV5-1 to TRBJ2-7, with 11 bases aligning to TRBD2. This CDR3 spans 16 amino acids. The V segment lost 0 bases and the J segment 0 bases; nucleotides outside the gene matches: 2. Germline assignment: CDR1 SGHRS and CDR2 YFSETQ. The CDR3 sequence is CASSLVTSGDSYEQYF. CDR3 nucleotides: TGCGCCAGCAGCTTGGTGACTAGCGGGGACTCCTACGAGCAGTACTTC.

The rearrangement uses TRBV19 and TRBJ2-7, with 8 bases identical to TRBD1. V lost 4 bases, J lost 7 bases, and 12 bases stayed unmatched. Germline V lookup: CDR1 LNHDA, CDR2 SQIVND (reference sequence). This CDR3 has 15 amino acids. The CDR3 DNA reads TGTGCCAGTAGTAAGGTTGGACAGGGCTTCAGAGAGCAGTACTTC. Translation gives CASSKVGQGFREQYF.

The rearrangement links TRBV4-3 to TRBJ2-1, with a possible D match to TRBD2 (6 bases). This CDR3 region has 13 residues. Deletions cut 0 bases from V and 10 bases from J, with 10 bases between. Germline-derived CDR1 and CDR2 are LGHNA and YSLEER. CDR3 DNA: TGCGCCAGCAGCCAAGAGGGAGGTGGAGAGCAGTTCTTC. It is translated as CASSQEGGGEQFF.

The V and J genes are TRBV9 and TRBJ1-2; 8 nucleotides line up with TRBD1. This CDR3 comprises 18 residues. The germline V gene encodes CDR1 SGDLS and CDR2 YYNGEE. Trimming removed 8 bases from V and 8 bases from J; junction bases left unmatched: 26. The CDR3 DNA reads as TGTGCCAGTGGTGGACTCGGGGCGACAGGGGCCGAGCTGGAAGGCTACACCTTC. As protein: CASGGLGATGAELEGYTF.

The chain couples TRBV20-1 to TRBJ2-5, with D unresolved. The germline V gene has CDR1 DFQATT and CDR2 SNEGSKA (reference sequence). This CDR3 comprises 10 residues. V was pared by 3 bases and J by 9 bases, with 8 bases between. CDR3 DNA: TGCAGTGCTAGCCTCGGGTCCCAGTACTTC. Residues: CSASLGSQYF.

This CDR3 reads CASRAGGLAETQYF. Written as DNA, the CDR3 is TGTGCCAGCAGAGCGGGGGGCTTGGCAGAGACCCAGTACTTC. The chain employs TRBV5-4 and TRBJ2-5, with 9 positions matching TRBD2. The CDR3 spans 14 residues. The germline gives CDR1 SGHNT, CDR2 YYREEE (reference sequence). The J segment lost 4 bases and the V segment lost 5 bases, leaving 6 bases of the junction unmatched.

The CDR3 coding sequence is TGTGCCAGCAGCCCCGACAAAGAGACCCAGTACTTC. Translated, it gives CASSPDKETQYF. This chain links TRBV7-8 with TRBJ2-5; no clear D. The germline V gene has CDR1 SGHVS and CDR2 FQNEAQ. V dropped 5 bases and J dropped 3 bases, with 7 bases sitting between them. The CDR3 totals 12 residues.

This chain connects TRBV5-5 to TRBJ2-5, with D maybe TRBD2 (6 bases). V was shortened by 5 bases and J by 2 bases, with 16 bases between the two germline ends. Germline CDR1 reads SGHKS; CDR2 reads YYEKEE (reference sequence). The CDR3 totals 15 residues. The chain's CDR3 is CASSYGGGTQETQYF. CDR3 coding DNA: TGTGCCAGCAGTTATGGAGGCGGGACTCAAGAGACCCAGTACTTC.

V is TRBV7-3 and J is TRBJ2-1, with 11 bases identical to TRBD2. The germline V gene has CDR1 SGHTA and CDR2 FQGTGA. The CDR3 spans 16 residues. The V segment lost 2 bases and the J segment 8 bases; nucleotides outside the gene matches: 8. CDR3 in DNA: TGTGCCAGCAGCTTAGGAACTAGCGGGGGCCAGGATGAGCAGTTCTTC. It translates to CASSLGTSGGQDEQFF.

The gene calls are TRBV27 and TRBJ2-3, with 11 bases aligning to TRBD2. V was clipped by 2 bases and J by 5 bases; unmatched bases: 9. Germline V lookup: CDR1 MNHEY, CDR2 SMNVEV (reference sequence). The CDR3 is 17 residues long. The CDR3 DNA follows: TGTGCCAGCAGTTTAAGGGTAGCGGGAGGGCCTGGAGATACGCAGTATTTT. It codes for CASSLRVAGGPGDTQYF.

The gene calls are TRBV1 and TRBJ1-6; TRBD1 was called by the table and not checked on the DNA. TRBV1 is reported as a pseudogene. The CDR3 is made up of 18 amino acids. The CDR3 spells CTSSQSPGGASYNSPLHF. The CDR3 nucleotides read TGCACCAGCAGCCAGTCGCCTGGGGGCGCATCCTATAATTCACCCCTCCACTTT.

The chain uses TRBV5-1 and TRBJ2-2; 13 bases fit TRBD2. There are 18 residues in the CDR3. With 0 bases clipped from V and 5 bases from J, the junction kept 7 bases outside the gene matches. Germline loops: CDR1 SGHRS, CDR2 YFSETQ. The CDR3 nucleotides read TGCGCCAGCAGCTTGGAGACTAGCGGGGGGCCGGGGACCGGGGAGCTGTTTTTT. This sequence encodes CASSLETSGGPGTGELFF.

The chain combines TRBV6-5 with TRBJ2-7; possibly TRBD2 for D (5 bases). V was clipped by 5 bases and J by 2 bases, with 16 bases between them. Germline loops: CDR1 MNHEY, CDR2 SVGAGI. This CDR3 region has 15 residues. DNA for the CDR3: TGTGCCAGCAGTACCGGGGTAGCAAGGGCCTACGAGCAGTACTTC. Amino acid sequence: CASSTGVARAYEQYF.